This T cell receptor (beta chain) stems from a study of blood T cells in healthy people across ages. Study outcomes and limitations: Roughly linearly, TCR beta diversity per million T cells fell as age increased.

Using a J-beta primer mix together with a sample-barcoded 5' primer, a second PCR was run for roughly 6 to 11 cycles. TCRdb analysed the 5' RACE reads with MiXCR anew, one entry per CDR3 protein. The sample lists 600,000 or so distinct CDR3 sequences, more than 45% seen once, with around 23% in the top ten. Worth noting for this clonotype: What it binds is not known.

From germline, CDR1 is DFQATT and CDR2 SNEGSKA (reference sequence). V lost 3 bases, J lost 2 bases, and 10 bases lay in between. This CDR3 comprises 14 residues. The sequenced sample consisted of blood. The J gene is TRBJ1-4, the V gene TRBV20-1; D possibly corresponds to TRBD1 (6 bases). The source is an elderly man in good health. The CDR3 region is CSASPGATNEKLFF. Here the CDR3 DNA reads TGCAGTGCTAGCCCGGGGGCGACTAATGAAAAACTGTTTTTT.